These 21 T cell receptor beta chains were all obtained from the same sample, sequenced in a study of OX40 agonist ivuxolimab in advanced cancers. Clones were read by immunoSEQ multiplex PCR, and TCRdb kept only the in-frame ones, dropping some. The sample contains fewer than 90,000 clones, 89% of which appear only once. The material was CD4+ or CD8+ T cells sorted from blood, obtained in a trial of the OX40 agonist ivuxolimab. These receptors were collected from an adult with an advanced solid tumor such as melanoma, head and neck, liver or kidney cancer.

This rearrangement joins TRBV4-1 to TRBJ2-2; TRBD2 matches 14 bases. Germline loops: CDR1 MGHRA, CDR2 YSYEKL. The CDR3 sequence is 20 residues long. After removal of 2 bases from V and 3 bases from J, the junction contained 11 bases not matched to a gene. CDR3 in amino acids: CASSQPTGLAGEWDTGELFF. The CDR3 coding sequence is TGCGCCAGCAGCCAACCGACGGGACTAGCGGGAGAGTGGGACACCGGGGAGCTGTTTTTT.

This chain uses TRBV18 with TRBJ2-7, with D perhaps given as TRBD1 or TRBD2 (5 bases each). The CDR3 is 14 amino acids. CDR1 and CDR2 (germline): KGHSH, LQKENI. The V gene lost 2 bases and the J gene lost 5 bases, with 13 bases spanning the gap. Written as DNA, the CDR3 is TGTGCCAGCTCACCAACGGTCGGGGCCCACGAGCAGTACTTC. It encodes CASSPTVGAHEQYF.

This chain links TRBV4-1 with TRBJ2-7, with 9 bases matching TRBD2. Trimming removed 1 base from V and 4 bases from J; junction bases left unmatched: 5. The germline gives CDR1 MGHRA, CDR2 YSYEKL. This CDR3 is 15 amino acids long. CDR3: CASSQGSSGTYEQYF. CDR3 sequence (DNA): TGCGCCAGCAGCCAAGGTTCTAGCGGGACTTACGAGCAGTACTTC.

In DNA, the CDR3 is TGTGCCAGCAGCTTAAGGAGGGGCCCCTACAATGAGCAGTTCTTC. Its protein product is CASSLRRGPYNEQFF. The chain has TRBV7-8 and TRBJ2-1; D is possibly TRBD2 (6 bases). V gave up 2 bases and J gave up 2 bases, with 10 bases separating them. CDR1 SGHVS and CDR2 FQNEAQ come from the germline V gene. The CDR3 covers 15 residues.

The V gene is TRBV4-1, the J gene TRBJ2-7; perhaps TRBD2 as D (6 bases). In germline, CDR1 is MGHRA, CDR2 YSYEKL. V shed 3 bases and J shed 1 base, with 13 bases lying between them. This CDR3 region has 15 residues. CDR3 amino acids: CASSQTGVSSYEQYF. CDR3 nucleotide sequence: TGCGCCAGCAGCCAGACGGGGGTATCGTCCTACGAGCAGTACTTC.

The chain carries TRBV30 and TRBJ1-5; D gene ambiguous. This CDR3 spans 14 amino acids. Germline-derived CDR1 and CDR2 are GTSNPN and SVGIG (reference sequence). V was shortened by 2 bases and J by 2 bases, with 10 bases between the two germline ends. CDR3 nucleotide sequence: TGTGCCTGGAGTAAGGGTACGGGCAATCAGCCCCAGCATTTT. This gives the protein CAWSKGTGNQPQHF.

This sequence joins TRBV6-5 and TRBJ2-2, with TRBD2 as a possible D gene (6 bases). The CDR3 is 15 residues long. The V end lost 4 bases, the J end lost 4 bases, and 13 bases lay between the germline ends. Germline CDR1 is MNHEY and CDR2 is SVGAGI. CDR3: CASSWRGSGTGELFF. In DNA, the CDR3 is TGTGCCAGCAGTTGGAGGGGTTCGGGCACCGGGGAGCTGTTTTTT.

V is TRBV19 and J is TRBJ2-7, with 13 bases lining up with TRBD2. Germline V gives CDR1 LNHDA, CDR2 SQIVND (reference sequence). V shed 6 bases and J 4 bases; nucleotides not matched to a gene: 6. The CDR3 runs 15 residues. As DNA, the CDR3 is TGTGCCAGTAGAATCTGGACTAGCGGGGGATACGAGCAGTACTTC. Its protein is CASRIWTSGGYEQYF.

CDR3 residues: CASSGSGNYGYTF. CDR3 nucleotide sequence: TGTGCCAGCAGTGGATCAGGGAACTATGGCTACACCTTC. The chain carries TRBV6-4 and TRBJ1-2, with D maybe TRBD1 (5 bases). From germline, CDR1 is MRHNA and CDR2 SNTAGT. V gave up 4 bases and J gave up 2 bases, with 8 bases separating them. The CDR3 runs 13 residues.

The J gene is TRBJ1-5, the V gene TRBV21-1. TRBV21-1 is flagged as a pseudogene. The CDR3 is made up of 15 amino acids. CDR3: CASSTEPVSNQPQHF. For the CDR3, the DNA is TGTGCCAGCAGCACGGAGCCAGTTAGCAATCAGCCCCAGCATTTT.

This chain connects TRBV6-1 to TRBJ2-2; no reliable D call. CDR3 length: 13 residues. CDR1 is MNHNS and CDR2 is SASEGT in the germline V gene. Trimming pared 7 bases from V and 1 base from J, leaving 7 bases between. CDR3 loop: CASIWVNTGELFF. CDR3 DNA sequence: TGTGCCAGCATTTGGGTGAACACCGGGGAGCTGTTTTTT.

This clone appeared a few times. The rearrangement links TRBV4-3 to TRBJ1-2; D gene unclear. CDR1 and CDR2 (germline): LGHNA, YSLEER. There are 11 residues in the CDR3. The germline V and J ends were trimmed by 1 base and 8 bases, with 5 bases remaining between them. DNA for the CDR3: TGCGCCAGCAGCCAAGGGGCCGGCTACACCTTC. This gives the protein CASSQGAGYTF.

The chain has TRBV2 and TRBJ2-1; the match to TRBD2 covers 10 bases. There are 14 residues in the CDR3. Looked up from germline, CDR1 is SNHLY and CDR2 is FYNNEI. Unmatched junction bases numbered 7, after V lost 7 bases and J lost 7 bases. The CDR3 loop is CASKASGSSNEQFF. The CDR3 region has the DNA TGTGCCAGCAAGGCTAGCGGGAGTTCTAATGAGCAGTTCTTC.

V gene TRBV30 combines with J gene TRBJ1-2; D possibly corresponds to TRBD1 (5 bases). Germline V gene lookup returns CDR1 GTSNPN and CDR2 SVGIG (reference sequence). Trimming removed 2 bases from V and 3 bases from J, with 10 bases in between. CDR3 length: 13 residues. DNA for the CDR3: TGTGCCTGGAGTCGCGGGGGTGACTATGGCTACACCTTC. As protein: CAWSRGGDYGYTF.

This clone was picked up a small number of times. The CDR3 is CASSEAASEQYF. The CDR3 DNA sequence: TGTGCCAGCAGTGAAGCGGCTAGCGAGCAGTACTTC. The V call is TRBV6-1, the J call TRBJ2-7; D gene unclear. The CDR3 loop spans 12 amino acids. The germline CDR1 and CDR2 sequences are MNHNS and SASEGT. Between the trimmed V and J ends, which lost 0 bases and 6 bases, there was a span of 6 bases.

V usage is TRBV30 and J usage is TRBJ2-3; D is uncertain. CDR1 is GTSNPN and CDR2 is SVGIG in the germline V gene (reference sequence). The CDR3 is 13 amino acids. V lost 5 bases to trimming and J lost 5 bases, with 14 bases between them. The CDR3 spells CAWAPPDLDTQYF. CDR3 DNA sequence: TGTGCCTGGGCCCCGCCCGATTTAGATACGCAGTATTTT.

This chain joins TRBV27 and TRBJ1-6; D remains unclear. CDR3 length equals 16 residues. The V end lost 9 bases, the J end lost 7 bases, and 22 bases lay between the germline ends. Germline V gene data show CDR1 as MNHEY and CDR2 as SMNVEV (reference sequence). The CDR3 nucleotides read TGTGCCAGTTCCCGAACTGAGGGTATTAACAATTCACCCCTCCACTTT. Translated, it gives CASSRTEGINNSPLHF.

The rearrangement joins TRBV5-1 to TRBJ2-1; tentatively, D is TRBD2 (6 bases). Between the trimmed V and J ends, which lost 3 bases and 9 bases, there was a span of 13 bases. Germline assignment: CDR1 SGHRS and CDR2 YFSETQ. The CDR3 sequence is 13 residues long. The CDR3 DNA reads as TGCGCCAGCAGCTGGAGGCGGGGTAGTGAGCAGTTCTTC. Translating it yields CASSWRRGSEQFF.

The rearrangement joins TRBV15 to TRBJ1-2; D remains ambiguous. Germline V gives CDR1 LNHNV, CDR2 YYDKDF (reference sequence). CDR3 size: 13 residues. Deletions cut 1 base from V and 7 bases from J, with 10 bases between. CDR3 region: CATSRGGTSGYTF. DNA for the CDR3: TGTGCCACCAGCAGAGGGGGAACTTCTGGCTACACCTTC.

V usage is TRBV5-1 and J usage is TRBJ2-2; D may be TRBD2 (6 bases). Trimming removed 5 bases from V and 5 bases from J, with 10 bases in between. Per germline, CDR1 SGHRS and CDR2 YFSETQ. The CDR3 extends over 13 amino acids. The CDR3 region is CASREGTTGELFF. The CDR3 nucleotides read TGCGCCAGCAGGGAAGGGACTACCGGGGAGCTGTTTTTT.

This sequence joins TRBV27 and TRBJ2-7; 9 bases are a match to TRBD2. Germline CDR1 reads MNHEY; CDR2 reads SMNVEV (reference sequence). V lost 6 bases, J lost 3 bases, and 9 bases stayed unmatched. The CDR3 has 15 amino acids. The CDR3 spells CASRRSAGGNYEQYF. CDR3 coding DNA: TGTGCCAGCAGGCGATCGGCGGGAGGGAACTACGAGCAGTACTTC.